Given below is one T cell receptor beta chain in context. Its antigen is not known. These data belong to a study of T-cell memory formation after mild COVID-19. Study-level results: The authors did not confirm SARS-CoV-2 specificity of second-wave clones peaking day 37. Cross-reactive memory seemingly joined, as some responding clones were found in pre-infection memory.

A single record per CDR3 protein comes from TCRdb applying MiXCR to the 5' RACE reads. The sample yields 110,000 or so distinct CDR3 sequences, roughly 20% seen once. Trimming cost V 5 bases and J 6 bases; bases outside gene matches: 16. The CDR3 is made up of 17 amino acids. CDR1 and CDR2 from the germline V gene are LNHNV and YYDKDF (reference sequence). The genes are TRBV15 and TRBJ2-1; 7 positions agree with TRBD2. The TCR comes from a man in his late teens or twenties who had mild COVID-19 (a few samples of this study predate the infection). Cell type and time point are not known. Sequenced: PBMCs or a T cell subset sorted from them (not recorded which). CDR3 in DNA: TGTGCCACCAGCTCCAGCGGGATTAGCGCCGTGTTCAATGAGCAGTTCTTC. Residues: CATSSSGISAVFNEQFF.